The 28 T cell receptor beta chains presented below share a single source sample, sequenced in a study of blood T cell repertoires in COVID-19 (dated by TCRdb to 2020 to 2022). The library was generated by the immunoSEQ multiplex PCR assay. TCRdb carries this immuneACCESS record with in-frame sequences only. Its versions omit some clonotypes, under half of them owing to an unresolved V gene in the studies checked, with the rest unexplained. The sample data list about 270,000 clones, and about 89% of these were observed just once. The top ten constitute about 10% of the sample. What was sequenced was peripheral blood. These receptors originate from a man aged 40-50 years who had recovered from COVID-19.

For this clone: The same CDR3 also results from other DNA sequences found in this sample. This chain links TRBV11-2 with TRBJ2-3; D may be TRBD2 (5 bases). This CDR3 contains 15 residues. CDR1 is SGHAT, CDR2 FQNNGV, per germline. Trimming removed 0 bases at V and 0 bases at J, with 7 bases between. The chain's CDR3 is CASSLDRGSTDTQYF. The CDR3 DNA follows: TGTGCCAGCAGCTTAGATCGAGGGAGCACAGATACGCAGTATTTT.

The chain recombines TRBV3-1 (or the pseudogene TRBV3-2) with TRBJ2-1, with 7 bases that match TRBD2. The ends lost 4 bases at V and 4 bases at J; junction bases unmatched: 7. Germline CDR1 is LGHDT and CDR2 is YNNKEL (reference sequence). The length of the CDR3 is 15 residues. CDR3 sequence: CASSPPGLPYNEQFF. CDR3 DNA sequence: TGTGCCAGCAGCCCCCCGGGACTACCATACAATGAGCAGTTCTTC.

This chain connects TRBV18 to TRBJ2-5, with a weak D call TRBD2 (6 bases). This CDR3 is built from 14 residues. Germline CDR1 reads KGHSH; CDR2 reads LQKENI. V lost 5 bases to trimming and J lost 4 bases, with 14 bases between them. CDR3 coding DNA: TGTGCCAGCTCAGGAGGGGCCTACCGAGAGACCCAGTACTTC. It yields the protein CASSGGAYRETQYF.

The chain uses TRBV6-2 or TRBV6-3 and TRBJ2-3, with 9 bases lining up with TRBD1. The germline gives CDR1 MNHEY, CDR2 SVGEGT. V shed 4 bases and J 1 base; nucleotides not matched to a gene: 6. The CDR3 has 16 amino acids. CDR3 residues: CASSLNRDRGTDTQYF. DNA for the CDR3: TGTGCCAGCAGTTTGAACCGGGACAGGGGCACAGATACGCAGTATTTT.

The chain uses TRBV6-5 and TRBJ2-7; tentatively, D is TRBD2 (6 bases). Germline V gene lookup returns CDR1 MNHEY and CDR2 SVGAGI. This CDR3 region has 15 residues. V was shortened by 6 bases and J by 0 bases, with 15 bases between the two germline ends. For the CDR3, the DNA is TGTGCCAGCAGACGCGGGACGGCGAGCTCCTACGAGCAGTACTTC. It encodes CASRRGTASSYEQYF.

This chain connects TRBV19 to TRBJ2-2; 9 bases line up with TRBD2. From germline, CDR1 is LNHDA and CDR2 SQIVND (reference sequence). V was clipped by 4 bases and J by 2 bases; unmatched bases: 5. The CDR3 has 16 amino acids. This CDR3 reads CASSRRLAANTGELFF. CDR3 DNA: TGTGCCAGTAGTAGGAGACTAGCGGCAAACACCGGGGAGCTGTTTTTT.

J is TRBJ2-7 and V is TRBV6-5; the D gene is possibly TRBD2 (6 bases). Germline V gives CDR1 MNHEY, CDR2 SVGAGI. This CDR3 is 12 amino acids long. V was pared by 7 bases and J by 5 bases, with 12 bases between. As DNA, the CDR3 is TGTGCCAGCAAGGCGGGGAACGACGAGCAGTACTTC. Amino acid sequence: CASKAGNDEQYF.

This sequence joins TRBV2 and TRBJ1-5; a weak D match, TRBD1 (6 bases). Per germline, CDR1 SNHLY and CDR2 FYNNEI. The CDR3 has 15 residues. V gave up 5 bases and J gave up 4 bases, with 15 bases separating them. CDR3 in amino acids: CASSLRGSANQPQHF. Written as DNA, the CDR3 is TGTGCCAGCAGTCTAAGGGGGTCCGCTAATCAGCCCCAGCATTTT. The full variable domain, in which reference TRBV2 and TRBJ1-5 provide the parts outside the CDR3, is EPEVTQTPSHQVTQMGQEVILRCVPISNHLYFYWYRQILGQKVEFLVSFYNNEISEKSEIFDDQFSVERPDGSNFTLKIRSTKLEDSAMYFCASSLRGSANQPQHFGDGTRLSIL.

The chain couples TRBV2 to TRBJ1-3; D is possibly TRBD1 (5 bases). The CDR3 loop spans 11 amino acids. Trimming stripped 8 bases from V and 4 bases from J, with 6 bases between. Germline V gene lookup returns CDR1 SNHLY and CDR2 FYNNEI. The CDR3: CASRGGNTIYF. Written as DNA, the CDR3 is TGTGCCAGCCGGGGGGGAAACACCATATATTTT.

This clone was recorded once. This chain joins TRBV7-2 and TRBJ2-1; 13 nucleotides agree with TRBD2. J gave up 7 bases and V 6 bases, and 9 bases lay outside the gene matches. Germline CDR1 SGHTA, CDR2 FQGNSA. The CDR3 is 16 residues long. The CDR3 nucleotides read TGTGCCAGCAGTCCTACTAGCGGGAGGGCCGGAAATGAGCAGTTCTTC. Translated, it gives CASSPTSGRAGNEQFF.

The J gene is TRBJ2-4, the V gene TRBV5-6; TRBD1 matches 10 bases. With V trimmed by 2 bases and J by 7 bases, 12 bases remained unmatched. Per the germline V gene, CDR1 is SGHDT and CDR2 is YYEEEE. CDR3 length: 17 amino acids. DNA of the CDR3: TGTGCCAGCAGCTTTATTAGGGGACAGGGGAAAGGGAACATTCAGTACTTC. Protein product: CASSFIRGQGKGNIQYF.

In nucleotides, the CDR3 is TGTGCCAGCACCCAGGGGCAAGAGACCCAGTACTTC. Encoded protein: CASTQGQETQYF. V is TRBV7-9 and J is TRBJ2-5; weak D call: TRBD1 (6 bases). The CDR3 consists of 12 residues. Germline V gene sequence: CDR1 SEHNR, CDR2 FQNEAQ (reference sequence). Trimming removed 7 bases from V and 2 bases from J, with 8 bases in between.

J is TRBJ2-1 and V is TRBV5-5, with TRBD1 as a possible D gene (6 bases). Germline CDR1 and CDR2: SGHKS and YYEKEE (reference sequence). The V gene lost 4 bases and the J gene lost 10 bases, with 9 bases spanning the gap. The CDR3 is made up of 11 amino acids. CDR3 in amino acids: CASSTGQEQFF. CDR3 nucleotide sequence: TGTGCCAGCAGCACCGGACAGGAGCAGTTCTTC.

J is TRBJ1-1 and V is TRBV25-1, with D perhaps TRBD1 (6 bases). The V gene lost 6 bases and the J gene lost 1 base, with 12 bases spanning the gap. CDR1 and CDR2 from the germline V gene are MGHDK and SYGVNS. The CDR3 length is 14 residues. The chain's CDR3 is CASRGDIQNTEAFF. CDR3 nucleotides: TGTGCCAGCAGGGGGGACATACAGAACACTGAAGCTTTCTTT.

The chain carries TRBV18 and TRBJ1-1; no reliable D call. V was shortened by 6 bases and J by 0 bases, with 17 bases between the two germline ends. CDR3 length: 16 amino acids. Germline CDR1 and CDR2: KGHSH and LQKENI. The CDR3 protein is CASSLRGGAMNTEAFF. In nucleotides, the CDR3 is TGTGCCAGCTCCCTTCGTGGCGGAGCCATGAACACTGAAGCTTTCTTT.

The chain has TRBV9 and TRBJ2-5, with 9 bases matching TRBD2. Germline V gives CDR1 SGDLS, CDR2 YYNGEE. The CDR3 is made up of 15 amino acids. V trimming: 0 bases; J trimming: 3 bases; junction bases outside the gene matches: 3. This CDR3 reads CASSVAGLAKETQYF. The CDR3 coding sequence is TGTGCCAGCAGCGTAGCGGGACTAGCAAAAGAGACCCAGTACTTC.

The chain has TRBV14 and TRBJ2-3; D not certain. Germline CDR1 and CDR2: SGHDN and FVKESK. V was shortened by 4 bases and J by 0 bases, with 11 bases between the two germline ends. This CDR3 region has 15 residues. CDR3 in amino acids: CASSLNILSTDTQYF. The CDR3 nucleotides are TGTGCCAGCAGCCTAAATATTCTTAGCACAGATACGCAGTATTTT.

The chain carries TRBV7-9 and TRBJ1-1; 7 bases line up with TRBD1. V dropped 0 bases and J dropped 1; count of bases not matched to a gene: 8. The CDR3 runs to 17 residues. Germline CDR1 SEHNR, CDR2 FQNEAQ (reference sequence). CDR3 protein: CASSLANRGARNTEAFF. For the CDR3, the DNA is TGTGCCAGCAGCTTAGCGAACAGGGGCGCGAGGAACACTGAAGCTTTCTTT.

V is TRBV7-8 and J is TRBJ2-3, with D unclear. The CDR3 extends over 16 amino acids. CDR1 and CDR2 from the germline V gene are SGHVS and FQNEAQ. V was pared by 5 bases and J by 1 base, with 16 bases between. CDR3 DNA sequence: TGTGCCAGCAGCCGCTTGCGGTTGCCGGGCACAGATACGCAGTATTTT. Its protein is CASSRLRLPGTDTQYF.

The rearrangement links TRBV5-1 to TRBJ2-1; 7 nucleotides align to TRBD1. CDR3 length equals 18 residues. Trimming took 0 bases from V and 0 from J; bases not matched to a gene: 9. Germline CDR1 reads SGHRS; CDR2 reads YFSETQ. The CDR3 loop is CASSLVQGFLSSYNEQFF. In DNA form, the CDR3 reads TGCGCCAGCAGCTTGGTACAGGGGTTCTTAAGCTCCTACAATGAGCAGTTCTTC.

The rearrangement uses TRBV6-5 and TRBJ1-1; TRBD1 is a possible D gene (6 bases). The CDR3 is 13 amino acids. The germline V gene encodes CDR1 MNHEY and CDR2 SVGAGI. V lost 6 bases and J 6 bases, leaving 14 bases between the germline ends. The CDR3 loop is CASRRRTDAEAFF. The CDR3 DNA follows: TGTGCCAGCAGGCGTCGGACAGATGCTGAAGCTTTCTTT.

V and J are TRBV19 and TRBJ1-1; 9 positions agree with TRBD1. Germline V CDR1 and CDR2: LNHDA, SQIVND (reference sequence). J gave up 3 bases and V 3 bases, and 2 bases lay outside the gene matches. This CDR3 contains 14 residues. The CDR3 DNA follows: TGTGCCAGTAGTATGAGGACAGGGGACACTGAAGCTTTCTTT. Translated: CASSMRTGDTEAFF.

The rearrangement links TRBV27 to TRBJ2-1; 14 bases are shared with TRBD2. Trimming cost V 6 bases and J 6 bases; bases outside gene matches: 10. The length of the CDR3 is 17 residues. From germline, CDR1 is MNHEY and CDR2 SMNVEV (reference sequence). CDR3 region: CASSDLRLAGGPNEQFF. The CDR3 nucleotides are TGTGCCAGCAGCGATCTCCGACTAGCGGGAGGGCCCAATGAGCAGTTCTTC.

The chain recombines TRBV6-2 or TRBV6-3 with TRBJ2-7, with 7 bases fitting TRBD1. The V segment lost 4 bases and the J segment 7 bases; nucleotides outside the gene matches: 7. CDR1 is MNHEY and CDR2 is SVGEGT in the germline V gene. The CDR3 has 13 residues. The CDR3 protein is CASSSGQAREQYF. Written as DNA, the CDR3 is TGTGCCAGCAGTTCCGGACAGGCGCGGGAGCAGTACTTC.

The chain couples TRBV3-1 (or the pseudogene TRBV3-2) to TRBJ1-3; D unresolved. The V gene lost 4 bases and the J gene lost 0 bases, with 10 bases spanning the gap. The CDR3 has 15 amino acids. Per the germline V gene, CDR1 is LGHDT and CDR2 is YNNKEL (reference sequence). CDR3 sequence reads: CASSPPQDSGNTIYF. The CDR3, as DNA: TGTGCCAGCAGCCCCCCCCAGGACTCTGGAAACACCATATATTTT.

The sample holds one count of this clone. The rearrangement uses TRBV23-1 and TRBJ1-4; 9 positions match TRBD1. TRBV23-1 is treated as an ORF (open reading frame) with a function not yet certain. The CDR3 spans 13 residues. V gave up 4 bases and J gave up 6 bases; unmatched junction bases: 0. The CDR3 spells CASSRQGDEKLFF. The CDR3, as DNA: TGCGCCAGCAGTCGACAGGGGGATGAAAAACTGTTTTTT.

The CDR3: CASSILGGYRGSGELFF. CDR3 coding DNA: TGTGCCAGTAGTATTTTGGGGGGATACAGGGGCTCCGGGGAGCTGTTTTTT. The gene calls are TRBV19 and TRBJ2-2, with D maybe TRBD1 (7 bases). The CDR3 is 17 amino acids. CDR1 and CDR2 (germline): LNHDA, SQIVND (reference sequence). V shed 3 bases and J shed 6 bases, with 20 bases lying between them.

The rearrangement joins TRBV25-1 to TRBJ2-7, with TRBD1 matching over 9 bases. This CDR3 has 14 residues. The V gene's germline CDR1 is MGHDK and CDR2 SYGVNS. After removal of 3 bases from V and 7 bases from J, the junction contained 7 bases not matched to a gene. The CDR3 DNA is TGTGCCAGCAGTGACCGGACAGGGGTCTGGGAGCAGTACTTC. This encodes CASSDRTGVWEQYF.